This TCR beta chain was identified during a study of identical twins (dated by TCRdb to the mid-2010s). Background for the entire study: To test whether fetal clonotypes persist, the study used deep sequencing on TCR alpha and beta repertoires from monozygotic twins, unrelated adults of various ages, and cord blood. To rule out contamination, the twin experiments were replicated at different times with different library preparation protocols.

The sample holds a few counts of this clonotype. Its antigen remains unidentified. No base quality values were provided; no much bigger clone lies one nucleotide off. Libraries were made using 5' RACE. The instrument given in TCRdb is Illumina HiSeq 2000. A universal primer binding site was added through template switching, and the final cDNA carried a unique molecular identifier so that TCR cDNA molecules could be counted accurately. Specific primers in the conserved constant-segment region were used to synthesize first-strand cDNA for the TCR alpha and beta chains. To control for contamination, every cDNA library was double barcoded, receiving both a SMART-Mk sample barcode and Illumina barcodes. TruSeq adapter sequences along with Illumina sample barcodes were introduced in two successive PCR steps. The TCR alpha and beta cDNA libraries were sequenced on the Illumina HiSeq platform using custom primers. In the original analysis: MiGEC processed the raw reads to extract unique molecular identifiers, while MiXCR was used to determine the CDR3 positions. Recombination models were inferred per individual with the repgenHMM and IGoR tools using an EM algorithm. Shared clonotypes were analyzed with the tcR package in R, and sharing was normalized by the product of cloneset sizes. Out-of-frame nonproductive sequences were analyzed to study raw recombination free of thymic and clonal selection effects. TCRdb's own reprocessing of the public reads used fastp at Q25 and MiXCR and kept productive beta chains. Records with the same CDR3 protein are collapsed into one entry carrying the most frequent genes and DNA. The V and J calls were not made by the authors but by TCRdb's processing. The sample table records a few hundred thousand distinct CDR3 sequences; approximately 16% of these occur just once. The leading ten clones occupy roughly 0.42% of the sample.

All donors were healthy Caucasians. Three pairs of female monozygotic twins, all aged roughly 18 to 30 years, were included in the twin cohort. CD4+ and CD8+ T cell populations were isolated with positive isolation kits from Invitrogen. Study-wide findings and limitations: Zero-insertion analyses could be partly confounded by invariant T cells such as MAIT and iNKT, although diverse VJ usage argued against such confounding for most clonotypes. Compared with coincidental sharing between unrelated individuals, an excess of low generation-probability sequences was observed among out-of-frame TCR alpha sequences shared between twins. In beta out-of-frame sequences, excess twin sharing was weaker, because having fewer shared sequences lowered the signal-to-noise ratio. In monozygotic twins, out-of-frame TCR alpha sharing was systematically underestimated by recombination models, although the models agreed with sharing between unrelated individuals. Abundant cord blood beta clonotypes carried fewer insertions; young adult naive repertoires showed a weaker similar trend, while memory repertoires showed none. Because the same donors could not be followed over many years, the conclusions relied on cross-sectional statistical analysis.

The data were also submitted as part of a second study, on yellow fever vaccine responses in identical twins. Per that second paper: According to the authors, the vaccine-induced T cell response in identical twins seemed to be partly convergent and partly specific to each individual. Focusing on identical twins, the study followed the T cell clones that responded to the vaccine, and did so with precision.

Sequencing input: CD4+ T cells sorted from blood. This receptor was identified in a young woman in good health.

The DNA reads TGCAGCGTTGAGGGGGGCAGGGTTGGATCCTACAATGAGCAGTTCTTC. It is translated as CSVEGGRVGSYNEQFF. The V and J segments used are TRBV29-1 and TRBJ2-1; the D segment may tentatively be TRBD1 or TRBD2, each giving 6 matched bases. The CDR3 runs 16 residues from the cysteine to the phenylalanine. The entry retains the CDR3 DNA only, 48 bases that are in frame from base 1. V was cut back by 3 bases and J by 1 base, leaving a gap of 16 bases between them. CDR1 SQVTM and CDR2 ANQGSEA were looked up in the germline V gene.